This record covers a single T cell receptor (beta chain). It has no known antigen specificity. No base-level quality is on record; no much larger clone is a single base apart. Enrolling through a virtual design, the prospective study's participants ranged in age from roughly 18 to 90 years and lived across 24 United States geographic areas. Cohort assignment in the prospective study relied on participant-reported clinical history from a screening survey and a study questionnaire. In the prospective study, mobile phlebotomists collected whole blood, serum and a nasopharyngeal or oropharyngeal swab from each participant. Additional blood draws and questionnaires over an approximately two-month period could optionally be provided by prospective study participants. Before DNA extraction, prospective study blood samples were shipped either frozen or at room temperature. The sample comes from a study of blood T cell repertoires in COVID-19 (dated by TCRdb to about 2020). Regarding the complete study: Collaborator samples came from the United States, Italy and Spain and covered acute and convalescent phases of COVID-19. The sample metadata nearly always contained a de-identified subject ID, COVID-19 status, age in years and sex. The material from the prospective study consisted of cDNA or gDNA derived from T cells, B-cell-depleted T cells, or PBMCs. Samples came from the ongoing ImmuneRACE study (first 160 participants) plus 1,254 subjects from 6 global collaborators. The repertoires were released in a freely available public database meant as a resource for research on the immune response to SARS-CoV-2. Where available, HLA class I and class II types were taken from metadata supplied by the sample provider and were not determined by assay-based typing. The dataset comprised deeply sampled blood TCRbeta repertoires from subjects exposed to, actively infected with, or recovered from COVID-19.

What the work shows at the level of the full study, not this receptor alone: Clinical and demographic metadata were provided uncurated, with the amount varying by source and participant.

Deletion took 3 bases off V and 4 bases off J, with a span of 7 bases between the germline ends. Taken from cysteine to phenylalanine, the CDR3 has 13 residues. The retained sequence is limited to the CDR3, 39 bases, with the frame set at the first base. From a lookup of the germline V gene, CDR1 and CDR2 are SGHRS and YFSETQ. TCRbeta CDR3 regions were amplified from genomic DNA using the immunoSEQ Assay, a bias-controlled multiplex PCR. The study's own analysis went as follows. Within the assay, amplification of reference gene primers was used to estimate how many nucleated cells each sample contained. To quantify the absolute abundance of each unique TCRbeta CDR3 rearrangement, sequence reads were collapsed and filtered. For each sample, productive Simpson clonality was calculated as the square root of Simpson's diversity index over productive rearrangements. The table comes from immuneACCESS by way of TCRdb, which keeps in-frame sequences with V and J called. Part of the clones is missing from these tables; in studies checked, under half for an unresolved V gene and the rest for unknown reasons. D and trimming were read from the DNA, whereas the V and J calls and clone size are those reported in that table. The table for this sample lists approximately 220,000 clones; 65% to 90% of them were counted only once. Together, the top ten hold roughly 3.8% of the sample.

Sequencing input: PBMCs or T cells enriched from blood (not recorded which). This receptor was taken from a woman between 40 and 50 years old with acute COVID-19. This chain is built from TRBV5-1 and TRBJ2-2; the D gene assignment is ambiguous. The nucleotide sequence reads as follows: TGCGCCAGCAGCTCCTCGGGCACCGGGGAGCTGTTTTTT. This translates into CASSSSGTGELFF.